The clone carrying this T cell receptor beta chain was seen many times. This may come from a read error, since a much larger clone is one base off. The TCR beta CDR3 region was amplified from genomic DNA, with two rounds of multiplex PCR being used for the amplification. It was primers specific to each TRBV and TRBJ gene that first-round PCR used. TCRdb redid the calling of the multiplex PCR reads with MiXCR, one entry per CDR3 protein. There are roughly 23,000 distinct CDR3 sequences in the sample; approximately 42% occur only once, and approximately 54% lies in the top ten. The CDR3 length is 16 residues. Per germline, CDR1 LGHNA and CDR2 YNFKEQ. The data were obtained in a study of prognosis after radiotherapy for stage I lung cancer.

The sequenced sample was PBMCs, obtained before or after stereotactic body radiation therapy (not recorded which). V usage is TRBV4-2 and J usage is TRBJ2-2; possibly TRBD1 or TRBD2 for D (5 bases each). The clonotype originates from a donor aged 50 or older with non-small cell lung cancer. The CDR3 sequence: CASSQDPRVNTGKLFF. For the CDR3, the DNA is TGTGCCAGCAGCCAAGATCCCAGGGTAAACACCGGGAAGCTGTTTTTT.